This TCR beta chain was recorded in a study of shared clonotypes between healthy human individuals. Study information: Three CD4 naive, three CD4 memory, two CD8 naive and one CD8 memory plate were used per donor.

Deep-level running was used for the assay. Repertoires were generated with immunoSEQ multiplex PCR, while TCRdb's copy carries only in-frame clones and drops some. The table records more than 900,000 clones, 70% to 80% of them present only once. CDR1 is MDHEN, CDR2 SYDVKM, per germline. V was clipped by 5 bases and J by 0 bases, with 14 bases between them. The CDR3 extends over 15 amino acids. A split of CD4+ cells into CD45RA+ naive and CD45RA-negative memory subsets was performed. Sequencing was carried out using memory CD4+ T cells from PBMCs. Subset of the sample: CD45RA-negative fraction. The J gene is TRBJ2-7, the V gene TRBV28; D possibly uses TRBD1 or TRBD2 (7 bases each). This TCR derives from a man aged 18-30 years in good health. Some clones in this sample may be carry-over from other donors' samples. In DNA form, the CDR3 reads TGTGCCAGCAGTCCCAGGGGGACTATCTCCTACGAGCAGTACTTC. Translation: CASSPRGTISYEQYF.